The present TCR beta chain was sequenced within a study of Graves' ophthalmopathy and Graves' hyperthyroidism (dated 2018 in TCRdb). Some background on the complete study: Peripheral blood samples were taken at the time of initial diagnosis, before any treatment was given. Following sampling, methimazole starting at 30 mg daily was administered to hyperthyroidism patients, and high-dose intravenous methylprednisolone was administered to ophthalmopathy patients. In five or six hyperthyroidism patients, the T-cell repertoires found in thyroid tissue were compared with those found in blood. In total, 120 to 150 blood samples were TCR-sequenced: around 42 ophthalmopathy, under 80 hyperthyroidism and about 17 hyperthyroidism-to-ophthalmopathy patients. The study used TCR beta repertoire signatures to distinguish Graves' ophthalmopathy from Graves' hyperthyroidism and to predict progression to ophthalmopathy. A discovery set of more than 90 patients (43 ophthalmopathy, about 55 stable hyperthyroidism) was enrolled to explore V-J signatures distinguishing ophthalmopathy from hyperthyroidism. An independent validation cohort comprised around 19 hyperthyroidism patients and roughly 15 patients who later progressed from hyperthyroidism to ophthalmopathy. For training and testing, the 100 or so patients in the discovery cohort were randomly divided in a 7:3 ratio. What the authors observed across the whole study: No statistical method was used to set the sample size in advance, and the investigators knew which group each participant was assigned to. In validation, the model predicted ophthalmopathy progression with about 70% sensitivity and around 72% specificity; some 13 predicted patients were CT-confirmed with GO in a median of about 6.2 months. The 13-signature model separated ophthalmopathy from stable hyperthyroidism with 87.88% sensitivity and about 81% specificity in cross-validation, and 80%/75% in the test set. Among expanded thyroid clonotypes with frequency above 0.001, most also showed up in blood, which suggests that blood repertoires may reflect the thyroid immune response.

For repertoire sequencing, TCR beta CDR3 regions were amplified from RNA transcripts. A first-round RT-PCR used HTBI primers with the Qiagen OneStep RT-PCR kit, followed by a second-round multiplex PCR, size selection and purification. Sequencing of the libraries was carried out on an Illumina HiSeq2000 in paired-end mode with 100 bp reads. In the original analysis: SOAPnuke was used to process the reads, removing any read that contained adapters or uncalled bases, had a mean Phred below 15, or lacked an exact match to the constant primer or identifier. COPE v1.2.5 was used to merge the high-quality paired reads. Clonotypes were defined as unique nucleotide sequences and were aligned to IMGT TRB V, D and J references using MiTCR v1.1. The analysis was limited to V-J combinations with a frequency above 0.0001, which together covered approximately 99% of repertoires. For each V-J combination, a TCR clonal expansion and chaos score was defined as the ratio of F50 clonal expansion to chaos observed in the TCRdist matrix. Welch's t-statistics and random forest were used to narrow the features down to 13 V-J combinations, which were then fed into a naive Bayes classifier. The Morisita-Horn index was used to measure how similar the thyroid and blood repertoires were. The public reads were reprocessed in TCRdb via fastp at Q25 and MiXCR, keeping in-frame beta chains. Identical CDR3 proteins give one entry, which carries the most common genes and DNA. The V and J calls come from TCRdb's annotation, not from the publication. The sample table contains hundreds of thousands of distinct CDR3 sequences; only one count was recorded for 20% to 25% of them. The ten largest clones take up under 3.5% of the sample.

Hyperthyroidism was considered stable if no progression to ophthalmopathy occurred within 18 months of follow-up. Hyperthyroidism patients were newly diagnosed, with disease duration under 2 months, and aged 18 to 65 years. Anyone with other autoimmune diseases, uncontrolled infections, pregnancy or lactation was excluded from the study. Diagnosis was based on clinical symptoms, serum thyroxine, TRAb, thyroid ultrasound and orbital computed tomography. Ficoll-Paque density gradient centrifugation was used to isolate PBMCs from 9.5 to 10 ml of fresh peripheral blood. Trizol reagent was used to extract the total RNA, and its quality was then checked on an Agilent 2100 Bioanalyzer. This clonotype has ten or more counts. Its antigen target is currently unknown. No per-base quality is available; no much larger clone lies one base away. Taken from the germline V gene, the CDR1 and CDR2 loops are MNHNS and SASEGT. Trimming takes 1 base from V and 4 bases from J, and the germline ends sit 13 bases apart. The CDR3 covers 15 residues, taking in both the cysteine and the phenylalanine. The only DNA kept is the CDR3, 45 bases in frame from the first base.

Source material: peripheral blood. This clonotype originated in a woman between 18 and 30 years old with stable Graves' hyperthyroidism. Donor details come from another sample of the same person, matched by shared clones. The rearrangement joined TRBV6-1 to TRBJ1-2; the D gene is possibly TRBD1, with 5 bases matching. The CDR3 reads CASSEDMGTVYGYTF. The DNA reads TGTGCCAGCAGTGAAGATATGGGGACGGTCTATGGCTACACCTTC.